Below, 27 T cell receptor beta chains from the same sample are listed, as sequenced in a study of T-cell reconstitution after alpha-beta-depleted transplantation in children. Unique molecular identifiers were used in preparing the TCRbeta library. Each CDR3 protein gets one entry after TCRdb re-called the PCR reads with MiXCR. Of 450,000 to 700,000 distinct CDR3 sequences in the sample, 25% to 30% were seen once. Sequenced material: PBMCs, taken before TCRalphabeta/CD19-depleted stem cell transplant. The receptors were gathered from a boy younger than two with Wiskott-Aldrich syndrome, due to receive a stem cell transplant.

This clonotype has a handful of counts. The V and J genes are TRBV28 and TRBJ2-1; TRBD2 matches 9 bases. The CDR3 sequence is 14 residues long. Germline V gene lookup returns CDR1 MDHEN and CDR2 SYDVKM. J lost 5 bases, V lost 6 bases, and 5 bases had no gene match. CDR3 sequence (DNA): TGTGCCAGCAGACCTAGCGGGAATAACAATGAGCAGTTCTTC. As protein: CASRPSGNNNEQFF.

The chain uses TRBV5-1 and TRBJ2-5, with D perhaps TRBD2 (6 bases). Trimming pared 2 bases from V and 5 bases from J, leaving 25 bases between. The germline gives CDR1 SGHRS, CDR2 YFSETQ. The CDR3 covers 18 residues. In nucleotides, the CDR3 is TGCGCCAGCAGCTTAGGGCAGGTCATCGGGAGTTTCCGGGAGACCCAGTACTTC. It specifies CASSLGQVIGSFRETQYF.

The chain uses TRBV5-1 and TRBJ2-1; 8 bases map to TRBD1. Trimming took 7 bases from V and 3 from J; bases not matched to a gene: 9. The CDR3 extends over 15 amino acids. Germline V gene lookup returns CDR1 SGHRS and CDR2 YFSETQ. The CDR3 DNA follows: TGCGCCAGCGGGGCCGGGACAGGTGTCTACAATGAGCAGTTCTTC. Its translation is CASGAGTGVYNEQFF.

The J gene is TRBJ2-2, the V gene TRBV13; TRBD1 aligns across 10 bases. This CDR3 has 19 amino acids. The V gene's germline CDR1 is PRHDT and CDR2 FYEKMQ (reference sequence). After removal of 5 bases from V and 2 bases from J, the junction contained 14 bases not matched to a gene. The CDR3 is CASSPKHDRTGGNTGELFF. CDR3 sequence (DNA): TGTGCCAGCAGCCCAAAACACGACAGGACAGGGGGAAACACCGGGGAGCTGTTTTTT.

This clonotype was found a few times. The CDR3 coding sequence is TGTGCCAGTAGTGCCCCACCCCTCGCCCGGCCCAATCAGCCCCAGCATTTT. Residues: CASSAPPLARPNQPQHF. The chain couples TRBV19 to TRBJ1-5, with unresolved D. V lost 5 bases and J 3 bases, leaving 20 bases between the germline ends. The CDR3 contains 17 residues. The germline V gene has CDR1 LNHDA and CDR2 SQIVND (reference sequence).

This clonotype appeared a few times. This sequence joins TRBV18 and TRBJ1-1; 7 bases align to TRBD1. The CDR3 consists of 13 residues. The germline V gene has CDR1 KGHSH and CDR2 LQKENI. V was pared by 2 bases and J by 5 bases, with 2 bases of the junction left unmatched. CDR3 protein: CASSPKQGTEAFF. The CDR3, as DNA: TGTGCCAGCTCACCAAAACAGGGGACTGAAGCTTTCTTT.

DNA of the CDR3: TGTGCCAGCAGTGACGGGTTTAAGCCCCAGCATTTT. It specifies CASSDGFKPQHF. The V and J genes are TRBV6-1 and TRBJ1-5; D call uncertain. Trimming left V 3 bases short and J 8 bases short, with 8 bases between. CDR3 length equals 12 residues. CDR1 is MNHNS and CDR2 is SASEGT in the germline V gene.

V usage is TRBV5-1 and J usage is TRBJ2-1, with D unresolved. V lost 4 bases and J 1 base, leaving 9 bases between the germline ends. The CDR3 sequence is 14 residues long. The germline V gene has CDR1 SGHRS and CDR2 YFSETQ. The CDR3 region is CASSRELSYNEQFF. CDR3 in DNA: TGCGCCAGCAGCCGTGAACTATCCTACAATGAGCAGTTCTTC. Complete variable domain (other parts from reference TRBV5-1 and TRBJ2-1): KAGVTQTPRYLIKTRGQQVTLSCSPISGHRSVSWYQQTPGQGLQFLFEYFSETQRNKGNFPGRFSGRQFSNSRSEMNVSTLELGDSALYLCASSRELSYNEQFFGPGTRLTVL.

The rearrangement joins TRBV7-2 to TRBJ2-3, with 9 bases identical to TRBD2. The CDR3 is made up of 15 amino acids. The V gene's germline CDR1 is SGHTA and CDR2 FQGNSA. V was pared by 4 bases and J by 5 bases, with 7 bases of the junction left unmatched. Here the CDR3 DNA reads TGTGCCAGCAGCTACCGGAGTAGCGGGAGAGATACGCAGTATTTT. Translation gives CASSYRSSGRDTQYF.

The CDR3 sequence is CSARATLMNTEAFF. Written as DNA, the CDR3 is TGCAGTGCTAGAGCAACATTAATGAACACTGAAGCTTTCTTT. The rearrangement links TRBV20-1 to TRBJ1-1; D is uncertain. The CDR3 runs to 14 residues. Germline values: CDR1 DFQATT, CDR2 SNEGSKA (reference sequence). Trimming stripped 1 base from V and 0 bases from J, with 9 bases between.

CDR3 protein: CASSRQGRASEQYF. The CDR3 DNA sequence: TGTGCCAGCAGTCGACAGGGGCGCGCTTCCGAGCAGTACTTC. The rearrangement uses TRBV6-1 and TRBJ2-7, with TRBD1 identical over 8 bases. The CDR3 runs to 14 residues. The germline CDR1 and CDR2 sequences are MNHNS and SASEGT. The J segment lost 6 bases and the V segment lost 5 bases, leaving 9 bases of the junction unmatched.

The genes are TRBV5-1 and TRBJ2-2; D possibly corresponds to TRBD1 (5 bases). The V end lost 5 bases, the J end lost 4 bases, and 18 bases lay between the germline ends. Germline values: CDR1 SGHRS, CDR2 YFSETQ. The CDR3 runs to 16 residues. As DNA, the CDR3 is TGCGCCAGCAGTTTTGACAGCCGGAAAAGCACCGGGGAGCTGTTTTTT. Its translation: CASSFDSRKSTGELFF. Together with reference TRBV5-1 and TRBJ2-2, the CDR3 gives the full variable domain: KAGVTQTPRYLIKTRGQQVTLSCSPISGHRSVSWYQQTPGQGLQFLFEYFSETQRNKGNFPGRFSGRQFSNSRSEMNVSTLELGDSALYLCASSFDSRKSTGELFFGEGSRLTVL.

This chain joins TRBV27 and TRBJ1-1; D gene unclear. The CDR3 covers 13 residues. Germline loops: CDR1 MNHEY, CDR2 SMNVEV (reference sequence). Trimming stripped 3 bases from V and 3 bases from J, with 8 bases between. CDR3 nucleotide sequence: TGTGCCAGCAGTTTCGACCGGGACACTGAAGCTTTCTTT. This sequence encodes CASSFDRDTEAFF.

This chain's CDR3 is CASSPQLTSGRWNEQFF. The CDR3 region has the DNA TGTGCCAGCAGCCCTCAACTTACTAGCGGGAGGTGGAATGAGCAGTTCTTC. The rearrangement uses TRBV7-2 and TRBJ2-1, with 12 nucleotides matching TRBD2. The germline gives CDR1 SGHTA, CDR2 FQGNSA. This CDR3 comprises 17 residues. Trimming removed 5 bases from V and 7 bases from J; junction bases left unmatched: 12.

This clonotype showed up just a few times. The V gene is TRBV29-1, the J gene TRBJ2-1; D unresolved. V lost 4 bases and J lost 0, with 7 bases in between. This CDR3 has 13 residues. Germline V gene sequence: CDR1 SQVTM, CDR2 ANQGSEA. Here the CDR3 reads CSVGSSSYNEQFF. The CDR3, as DNA: TGCAGCGTTGGATCCTCCTCCTACAATGAGCAGTTCTTC.

This clonotype was counted between two and nine times. This chain uses TRBV25-1 with TRBJ2-5; 7 bases match TRBD1. The V segment lost 6 bases and the J segment 5 bases; nucleotides outside the gene matches: 6. This CDR3 contains 13 residues. Germline loops: CDR1 MGHDK, CDR2 SYGVNS. CDR3 residues: CASRTGYWETQYF. In nucleotides, the CDR3 is TGTGCCAGCAGGACAGGGTATTGGGAGACCCAGTACTTC.

This clonotype was found many times. At one boundary the junction diverges from the germline segment, which might be a read error. This chain joins TRBV5-1 and TRBJ1-4, with 9 bases identical to TRBD1. CDR1 and CDR2 from the germline V gene are SGHRS and YFSETQ. The CDR3 has 14 amino acids. CDR3 coding DNA: TGTGCCAGCAGCCCGGGACAGGGAGGAGAAAAACTGTTTTTT. Protein sequence: CASSPGQGGEKLFF.

This clonotype was found a few times. V gene TRBV9 combines with J gene TRBJ2-5; the D is unclear. The CDR3 covers 14 residues. CDR1 is SGDLS and CDR2 is YYNGEE in the germline V gene. V was cut by 0 bases and J by 0 bases, with 6 bases left in between. CDR3 sequence: CASSVALYQETQYF. The CDR3, as DNA: TGTGCCAGCAGCGTAGCCCTCTACCAAGAGACCCAGTACTTC.

The V gene is TRBV10-2, the J gene TRBJ2-3; maybe TRBD2 (6 bases). The ends were cut back, 2 bases at V and 4 bases at J, with 16 bases in the middle. The CDR3 covers 16 residues. The germline V gene encodes CDR1 WSHSY and CDR2 SAAADI. Here the CDR3 DNA reads TGCGCCAGCAGTGAGAATGCCGGGAGTCTTCCAGATACGCAGTATTTT. Its translation is CASSENAGSLPDTQYF.

This clonotype was counted only a few times. The V and J genes are TRBV6-5 and TRBJ1-2, with D possibly matching TRBD1 (6 bases). The CDR3 has 16 residues. Germline V gives CDR1 MNHEY, CDR2 SVGAGI. Trimming left V 2 bases short and J 4 bases short, with 17 bases between. CDR3 in amino acids: CASSYNHPRGGYGYTF. CDR3 nucleotide sequence: TGTGCCAGCAGTTACAACCACCCCAGGGGTGGCTATGGCTACACCTTC.

The rearrangement links TRBV28 to TRBJ2-5, with D perhaps TRBD1 (5 bases). Between the trimmed V and J ends, which lost 5 bases and 1 base, there was a span of 8 bases. The CDR3 is 13 residues long. Germline V gives CDR1 MDHEN, CDR2 SYDVKM. CDR3 in DNA: TGTGCCAGCAGTCGACAGCTCCAAGAGACCCAGTACTTC. Its translation: CASSRQLQETQYF.

The chain employs TRBV5-1 and TRBJ2-7; D is unresolved. Trimming cost V 4 bases and J 2 bases, with 13 bases left between them. Germline V lookup: CDR1 SGHRS, CDR2 YFSETQ. CDR3 length: 14 residues. This CDR3 is CASSPHYAAYEQYF. For the CDR3, the DNA is TGCGCCAGCAGCCCCCACTACGCTGCCTACGAGCAGTACTTC.

The gene calls are TRBV20-1 and TRBJ1-2, with a weak D call TRBD1 (5 bases). This CDR3 comprises 14 residues. Germline-derived CDR1 and CDR2 are DFQATT and SNEGSKA (reference sequence). With 6 bases removed from V and 8 bases from J, the gap between germline ends came to 22 bases. CDR3 coding DNA: TGCAGTGCGGACCGCGGGACCCCACTGGAAGGCTACACCTTC. This gives the protein CSADRGTPLEGYTF.

The genes are TRBV27 and TRBJ2-3; 10 bases match TRBD2. The germline gives CDR1 MNHEY, CDR2 SMNVEV (reference sequence). V shed 9 bases, J shed 1 base, and the junction held 22 bases outside the gene matches. CDR3 size: 20 residues. The CDR3 sequence: CARPSSKALAGECGTDTQYF. The CDR3 DNA sequence: TGTGCCAGGCCTTCCTCAAAAGCCCTAGCGGGAGAGTGCGGCACAGATACGCAGTATTTT.

This chain uses TRBV5-1 with TRBJ1-1, with 7 bases aligning to TRBD1. Germline values: CDR1 SGHRS, CDR2 YFSETQ. The CDR3 loop spans 15 amino acids. Trimming removed 4 bases from V and 3 bases from J; junction bases left unmatched: 9. CDR3 region: CASSLTGDLYTEAFF. In DNA form, the CDR3 reads TGCGCCAGCAGCCTTACAGGGGACCTATACACTGAAGCTTTCTTT.

This clonotype was found a few times. This chain connects TRBV11-2 to TRBJ1-4; D unclear. This CDR3 has 14 amino acids. Deletions cut 6 bases from V and 5 bases from J, with 13 bases between. Germline V gene lookup returns CDR1 SGHAT and CDR2 FQNNGV. The CDR3 region is CASSPVAPNEKLFF. DNA for the CDR3: TGTGCCAGCAGTCCGGTAGCCCCAAATGAAAAACTGTTTTTT.

This clonotype was found many times. The chain has TRBV10-3 and TRBJ2-3, with 9 bases fitting TRBD1. This CDR3 is 16 amino acids long. The J segment lost 2 bases and the V segment lost 0 bases, leaving 3 bases of the junction unmatched. Germline V gives CDR1 ENHRY, CDR2 SYGVKD. CDR3 loop: CAISESTGGSTDTQYF. CDR3 in DNA: TGTGCCATCAGTGAGTCTACAGGGGGCTCCACAGATACGCAGTATTTT.